The T cell receptor beta chain under discussion was sequenced for a study of shared clonotypes between healthy human individuals. Study summary: There were three CD4 naive, three CD4 memory, two CD8 naive and one CD8 memory plates per donor. Findings and caveats of the study: The diversity represented, both genetic and in exposure history, was limited by few donors. The sharing of approximately 4.6% of naive CD4 clonotypes was seen across a handful of donors. Naive subsets tended to show greater estimated richness than memory subsets.

This CDR3 region has 15 residues. J was trimmed by 3 bases and V by 5 bases; bases with no gene match: 6. Germline V lookup: CDR1 LNHDA, CDR2 SQIVND (reference sequence). Repertoires were generated with immunoSEQ multiplex PCR, while TCRdb's copy carries only in-frame clones and drops some. The sample holds approximately 1.5 million clones, nearly 99% seen once. With respect to this clone: Its antigen is as yet unknown.

The V call is TRBV19, the J call TRBJ1-1; TRBD1 matches at 10 bases. The specimen was naive CD4+ T cells sorted from blood. Subset specified: CD45RA+ positively selected. The source of this sequence is a man aged 25 to 40 in good health. This chain's CDR3 is CASSSFGTGDTEAFF. In DNA form, the CDR3 reads TGTGCCAGTAGTTCCTTCGGGACAGGGGACACTGAAGCTTTCTTT.